A selection of T cell receptor beta chains follows, all from one sample in a study of blood T cell repertoires in COVID-19. Measured with immunoSEQ multiplex PCR; TCRdb has only the in-frame clones, and not every one. Counted here are hundreds of thousands of clones, around four fifths occurring once; the ten biggest clones make up 8% to 10%. Sequenced material: peripheral blood. The receptors come from a woman aged 45-65 years with acute or convalescent COVID-19. Each CDR3 is given with its conserved first and last residue. D genes are given only for firm matches. Rows give clone size only sometimes, using once, few, many, or a class for an expanded clone.

v_call: TRBV11-2; clone_size: -; d_call: TRBD2; j_call: TRBJ2-5; cdr3_nt: TGTGCCAGCACCACTAGCGGACAAGAGACCCAGTACTTC; cdr3_aa: CASTTSGQETQYF
v_call: TRBV5-1; clone_size: -; d_call: -; j_call: TRBJ2-3; cdr3_nt: TGCGCCAGCAGGGAGCAAACAAGCACAGATACGCAGTATTTT; cdr3_aa: CASREQTSTDTQYF
v_call: TRBV6-4; clone_size: -; d_call: -; j_call: TRBJ2-7; cdr3_nt: TGTGCCACCCCCTGGGCAGGGGCCTCCAACTACGAGCAGTACTTC; cdr3_aa: CATPWAGASNYEQYF
v_call: TRBV25-1; clone_size: -; d_call: -; j_call: TRBJ1-1; cdr3_nt: TGTGCCAGCACCTTCGCCGGGGGTAGCACTGAAGCTTTCTTT; cdr3_aa: CASTFAGGSTEAFF
v_call: TRBV12-3/TRBV12-4; clone_size: -; d_call: -; j_call: TRBJ2-5; cdr3_nt: TGTGCCAGCAGTATTATGAGAGAGACCCAGTACTTC; cdr3_aa: CASSIMRETQYF
v_call: TRBV9; clone_size: -; d_call: TRBD1; j_call: TRBJ1-2; cdr3_nt: TGTGCCAGCAGCTCCCGGACAGGGGAAGGTGGCTACACCTTC; cdr3_aa: CASSSRTGEGGYTF
v_call: TRBV28; clone_size: -; d_call: -; j_call: TRBJ2-7; cdr3_nt: TGTGCCAGCAGTTCACAGGTATACGAGCAGTACTTC; cdr3_aa: CASSSQVYEQYF
v_call: TRBV28; clone_size: -; d_call: -; j_call: TRBJ2-1; cdr3_nt: TGTGCCAGCAGTCTACCGGGGTCCAATGAGCAGTTCTTC; cdr3_aa: CASSLPGSNEQFF
v_call: TRBV27; clone_size: -; d_call: TRBD1; j_call: TRBJ1-2; cdr3_nt: TGTGCCAGCAGCATAGGTGACAGGGAGCACCCTTACTATGGCTACACCTTC; cdr3_aa: CASSIGDREHPYYGYTF
v_call: TRBV11-2; clone_size: once; d_call: TRBD2; j_call: TRBJ2-5; cdr3_nt: TGTGCCAGCAGCCTGGGACTAGCTCAAGAGACCCAGTACTTC; cdr3_aa: CASSLGLAQETQYF
v_call: TRBV7-9; clone_size: -; d_call: TRBD2; j_call: TRBJ2-5; cdr3_nt: TGTGCCAGCAGCTTAGGACTAGCCGTAAGCCAAGAGACCCAGTACTTC; cdr3_aa: CASSLGLAVSQETQYF
v_call: TRBV5-1; clone_size: many; d_call: TRBD1; j_call: TRBJ2-2; cdr3_nt: TGCGCCAGCAGCTCGAACGGACAGGACGGGGAGCTGTTTTTT; cdr3_aa: CASSSNGQDGELFF
v_call: TRBV25-1; clone_size: -; d_call: -; j_call: TRBJ2-5; cdr3_nt: TGTGCCAGCAAGTTCTCATTCGGGGTCCAAGAGACCCAGTACTTC; cdr3_aa: CASKFSFGVQETQYF
v_call: TRBV19; clone_size: -; d_call: TRBD2; j_call: TRBJ2-3; cdr3_nt: TGTGCCAGTAGTAAAGGACTAGCCCCTAGCACAGATACGCAGTATTTT; cdr3_aa: CASSKGLAPSTDTQYF
v_call: TRBV28; clone_size: -; d_call: -; j_call: TRBJ1-6; cdr3_nt: TGTGCCAGCAACAAGGGAAGGAGGAATTCACCCCTCCACTTT; cdr3_aa: CASNKGRRNSPLHF
v_call: TRBV9; clone_size: -; d_call: TRBD2; j_call: TRBJ2-3; cdr3_nt: TGTGCCAGCAGCGTAAGCGGGAGAGGAGCAGATACGCAGTATTTT; cdr3_aa: CASSVSGRGADTQYF
v_call: TRBV5-1; clone_size: -; d_call: -; j_call: TRBJ1-2; cdr3_nt: TGCGCCAGCAGAGGGGTTAACTATGGCTACACCTTC; cdr3_aa: CASRGVNYGYTF
v_call: TRBV21-1; clone_size: -; d_call: -; j_call: TRBJ2-7; cdr3_nt: TGTGCCAGCAGCGTCCCCGGACACCACTACGAGCAGTACTTC; cdr3_aa: CASSVPGHHYEQYF
v_call: TRBV19; clone_size: -; d_call: -; j_call: TRBJ1-1; cdr3_nt: TGTGCCAGTGGACAGTTTGAAGCTTTCTTT; cdr3_aa: CASGQFEAFF
v_call: TRBV7-3; clone_size: -; d_call: TRBD1; j_call: TRBJ2-7; cdr3_nt: TGTGCCAGCAGCGCAAAAGGGACAGGGAACGACGAGCAGTACTTC; cdr3_aa: CASSAKGTGNDEQYF